These 28 T cell receptor beta chains originate from one sample sequenced in a study of CD8+CD57+ T cells in acquired aplastic anemia. TCR beta VDJ combinations and CDR3 sequences were profiled from genomic DNA. From the reads, TCRdb called clonotypes with MiXCR, one entry per CDR3 protein. The sample has 200,000 or so distinct CDR3 sequences, about three fifths seen once. The sequencing sample was made of sorted CD4+, CD8+, or CD8+CD57+ T cells (not recorded which) from PBMCs. All receptors derive from a human donor with severe aplastic anemia or a healthy control (not recorded which).

This chain uses TRBV20-1 with TRBJ1-2; tentative D call: TRBD1 (6 bases). The CDR3 length is 12 residues. The germline gives CDR1 DFQATT, CDR2 SNEGSKA (reference sequence). Trimming stripped 3 bases from V and 6 bases from J, with 11 bases between. CDR3 sequence (DNA): TGCAGTGCTAGTGAGGGGGGGAATGGCTACACCTTC. Protein sequence: CSASEGGNGYTF.

This chain connects TRBV7-4 to TRBJ1-4, with D perhaps matching TRBD1 (5 bases). This CDR3 spans 12 amino acids. The V gene lost 6 bases and the J gene lost 14 bases, with 16 bases spanning the gap. Germline lookup yields CDR1 SGHVT and CDR2 SQSDAQ. CDR3: CASSHTGRILFF. CDR3 DNA: TGTGCCAGCAGTCATACGGGACGGATTCTGTTTTTT.

Regarding this clonotype: The junction departs from the called germline gene at one end, perhaps through a read error. V gene TRBV19 combines with J gene TRBJ2-7, with a possible D match to TRBD2 (6 bases). The germline V gene has CDR1 LNHDA and CDR2 SQIVND (reference sequence). The CDR3 is 14 residues long. CDR3 nucleotide sequence: TGTGCCAGTAGTATAGGCGGAGGGACCGGGGAGCAGTATTTC. Translation gives CASSIGGGTGEQYF.

The rearrangement links TRBV7-8 to TRBJ2-7; a possible D gene is TRBD1 (6 bases). From germline, CDR1 is SGHVS and CDR2 FQNEAQ. CDR3 length: 13 residues. V lost 2 bases and J lost 3, with 8 bases in between. In nucleotides, the CDR3 is TGTGCCAGCAGCTTACAGGACAGCTACGAGCAGTACTTC. Amino acid sequence: CASSLQDSYEQYF. Full variable domain (remainder filled in from reference TRBV7-8 and TRBJ2-7): GAGVSQSPRYKVAKRGQDVALRCDPISGHVSLFWYQQALGQGPEFLTYFQNEAQLDKSGLPSDRFFAERPEGSVSTLKIQRTQQEDSAVYLCASSLQDSYEQYFGPGTRLTVT.

This chain joins TRBV20-1 and TRBJ2-7, with D perhaps given as TRBD1 or TRBD2 (5 bases each). CDR1 DFQATT and CDR2 SNEGSKA come from the germline V gene (reference sequence). V gave up 0 bases and J gave up 3 bases, with 18 bases separating them. CDR3 length: 16 amino acids. This chain's CDR3 is CSAREDGAHTIYEQYF. As DNA, the CDR3 is TGCAGTGCTAGAGAGGACGGGGCCCACACTATCTACGAGCAGTACTTC.

This clonotype was observed a few times. The chain has TRBV10-2 and TRBJ2-7; 7 nucleotides align to TRBD2. J was trimmed by 1 base and V by 8 bases; bases with no gene match: 5. The CDR3 loop spans 13 amino acids. Germline CDR1 is WSHSY and CDR2 is SAAADI. The CDR3 sequence: CASGGEGSYEQYF. The CDR3 DNA is TGCGCCAGCGGGGGGGAGGGGTCCTACGAGCAGTACTTC.

This chain links TRBV10-2 with TRBJ1-2; 7 positions match TRBD1. After removal of 6 bases from V and 3 bases from J, the junction contained 4 bases not matched to a gene. The CDR3 totals 13 residues. Germline V lookup: CDR1 WSHSY, CDR2 SAAADI. The CDR3 loop reads CASRRDRDYGYTF. The CDR3 nucleotides read TGCGCCAGCAGGAGGGACAGAGACTATGGCTACACCTTC.

This clonotype has only a few counts. V gene TRBV15 combines with J gene TRBJ1-2, with a possible D match to TRBD1 (6 bases). Trimming removed 0 bases at V and 1 base at J, with 15 bases between. Per germline, CDR1 LNHNV and CDR2 YYDKDF (reference sequence). CDR3 size: 17 residues. CDR3 region: CATSRDSGHSFNYGYTF. CDR3 coding DNA: TGTGCCACCAGCAGAGATTCGGGACACAGCTTTAACTATGGCTACACCTTC.

This clonotype was observed a handful of times. The rearrangement links TRBV2 to TRBJ2-2, with a possible D match to TRBD2 (6 bases). V was clipped by 7 bases and J by 8 bases, with 14 bases between them. Germline CDR1 and CDR2: SNHLY and FYNNEI. This CDR3 contains 13 residues. CDR3 DNA sequence: TGTGCCAGCAAATCAGACGGAGGGGGGGAGCTGTTTTTT. Protein product: CASKSDGGGELFF.

This chain joins TRBV7-2 and TRBJ1-6; D not resolved. CDR3 size: 14 residues. Trimming left V 4 bases short and J 10 bases short, with 14 bases between. CDR1 is SGHTA, CDR2 FQGNSA, per germline. The CDR3 protein is CASSSGSIGSPLHF. CDR3 nucleotides: TGTGCCAGCAGCTCCGGTAGCATAGGATCACCCCTCCACTTT.

V and J are TRBV7-2 and TRBJ2-3; 8 bases map to TRBD2. Germline V gives CDR1 SGHTA, CDR2 FQGNSA. The CDR3 runs to 16 residues. Unmatched junction bases numbered 9, after V lost 6 bases and J lost 1 base. The CDR3 DNA reads as TGTGCCAGCAGATCGATTAGCGGGAAGGGCACAGATACGCAGTATTTT. Residues: CASRSISGKGTDTQYF.

The chain recombines TRBV10-3 with TRBJ1-5; no reliable D call. Germline V gene lookup returns CDR1 ENHRY and CDR2 SYGVKD. Trimming cost V 11 bases and J 5 bases, with 10 bases left between them. This CDR3 has 11 amino acids. Here the CDR3 DNA reads TGTGCCCTCGAAATCCATCAGCCCCAGCATTTT. This encodes CALEIHQPQHF.

Ten or more counts support this clonotype. V and J are TRBV5-1 and TRBJ1-1; D not certain. Germline loops: CDR1 SGHRS, CDR2 YFSETQ. Trimming cost V 4 bases and J 5 bases, with 6 bases left between them. CDR3 length: 11 amino acids. DNA for the CDR3: TGCGCCAGCAGCGGTGGGACTGAAGCTTTCTTT. It encodes CASSGGTEAFF.

In this sample, this clonotype turned up once. The V and J genes are TRBV20-1 and TRBJ2-2; TRBD1 aligns across 8 bases. Germline loops: CDR1 DFQATT, CDR2 SNEGSKA (reference sequence). The V segment lost 6 bases and the J segment 5 bases; nucleotides outside the gene matches: 5. This CDR3 comprises 13 residues. The CDR3 reads CSADRDRTGELFF. Here the CDR3 DNA reads TGCAGTGCAGACCGGGACAGGACCGGGGAGCTGTTTTTT.

This clonotype has just one count. An end of the junction differs from the germline gene, which may be a read error. This rearrangement joins TRBV2 to TRBJ1-2; possible D gene TRBD1, 6 bases. In germline, CDR1 is SNHLY, CDR2 FYNNEI. This CDR3 has 17 amino acids. The CDR3: CASSERGGQERYYGYAF. CDR3 in DNA: TGTGCCAGCAGCGAACGGGGGGGGCAAGAAAGGTACTATGGCTACGCCTTC. Combining the CDR3 with reference TRBV2 and TRBJ1-2 gives the whole variable domain EPEVTQTPSHQVTQMGQEVILRCVPISNHLYFYWYRQILGQKVEFLVSFYNNEISEKSEIFDDQFSVERPDGSNFTLKIRSTKLEDSAMYFCASSERGGQERYYGYAFGSGTRLTVV.

V usage is TRBV12-5 and J usage is TRBJ1-2, with D unresolved. Germline loops: CDR1 LGHNT, CDR2 FRNRAP. V was cut by 7 bases and J by 1 base, with 10 bases left in between. The CDR3 covers 13 residues. The CDR3: CASVARINYGYTF. In DNA form, the CDR3 reads TGTGCTAGTGTCGCGAGGATTAACTATGGCTACACCTTC.

The rearrangement joins TRBV15 to TRBJ1-6; tentative D call: TRBD1 (6 bases). The germline gives CDR1 LNHNV, CDR2 YYDKDF (reference sequence). Trimming took off 3 bases at V and 6 bases at J, with 18 bases between the two ends. This CDR3 spans 17 amino acids. CDR3 sequence reads: CATSSDKQGMPNSPLHF. The CDR3 DNA follows: TGTGCCACCAGCAGCGACAAACAGGGAATGCCTAATTCACCCCTCCACTTT.

V usage is TRBV25-1 and J usage is TRBJ2-5; possibly TRBD2 for D (5 bases). Germline V lookup: CDR1 MGHDK, CDR2 SYGVNS. V was cut by 2 bases and J by 8 bases, with 21 bases left in between. This CDR3 has 16 amino acids. The CDR3 DNA is TGTGCCAGCAGTGAAATGCACGACTACCCCGGTGGAACCCAGTACTTC. Protein: CASSEMHDYPGGTQYF.

This clonotype was detected many times. V usage is TRBV12-3 or TRBV12-4 and J usage is TRBJ2-5; 15 positions agree with TRBD2. The CDR3 extends over 16 amino acids. After removal of 6 bases from V and 0 bases from J, the junction contained 2 bases not matched to a gene. As DNA, the CDR3 is TGTGCCAGCAGCGGACTAGCGGGGGGGTACCAAGAGACCCAGTACTTC. Protein: CASSGLAGGYQETQYF.

The count of this clonotype is one. The genes are TRBV7-9 and TRBJ1-6; TRBD1 aligns across 10 bases. Germline loops: CDR1 SEHNR, CDR2 FQNEAQ (reference sequence). V gave up 5 bases and J gave up 4 bases; unmatched junction bases: 5. The CDR3 length is 16 residues. The CDR3 sequence: CASSGTGEIYNSPLHF. CDR3 DNA sequence: TGTGCCAGCAGCGGGACAGGGGAAATTTATAATTCACCCCTCCACTTT.

This clonotype was counted many times. The gene calls are TRBV5-8 and TRBJ2-1; 10 nucleotides agree with TRBD2. The length of the CDR3 is 21 residues. Germline CDR1 reads SGHTS; CDR2 reads YDEGEE. V lost 3 bases to trimming and J lost 4 bases; unmatched junction nucleotides: 22. The CDR3 coding sequence is TGTGCCAGCAGCTACGCTATGCAGCTAGCGGGGGACCCTTCTTTGTACAATGAGCAGTTCTTC. Amino acids: CASSYAMQLAGDPSLYNEQFF.

Concerning this clonotype itself: Sequence at one end of the junction differs from germline and may be a read error. The gene calls are TRBV28 and TRBJ1-2, with a weak D call TRBD1 (5 bases). From germline, CDR1 is MDHEN and CDR2 SYDVKM. The CDR3 length is 16 residues. This CDR3 is CARSSPYGAPNYGYTF. In DNA form, the CDR3 reads TGTGCCCGCAGTTCACCTTATGGGGCTCCTAACTATGGCTACACCTTC.

This rearrangement joins TRBV7-3 to TRBJ2-5; no reliable D call. Per the germline V gene, CDR1 is SGHTA and CDR2 is FQGTGA. Trimming left V 5 bases short and J 0 bases short, with 7 bases between. The CDR3 extends over 13 amino acids. DNA of the CDR3: TGTGCCAGCAGCGTGTCGGACCAAGAGACCCAGTACTTC. It translates to CASSVSDQETQYF.

This clonotype was counted ten times or more. This chain joins TRBV11-2 and TRBJ2-5; D may be TRBD1 (6 bases). Germline CDR1 SGHAT, CDR2 FQNNGV. The CDR3 contains 18 residues. Deletions cut 1 base from V and 7 bases from J, with 25 bases between. The CDR3 coding sequence is TGTGCCAGCAGCTTAGCTATCAAAAGGGGGTTATGGATGGGGACCCAGTACTTC. Amino acid sequence: CASSLAIKRGLWMGTQYF.

J is TRBJ2-3 and V is TRBV7-8; D gene unclear. Per germline, CDR1 SGHVS and CDR2 FQNEAQ. The CDR3 spans 14 residues. The V gene lost 3 bases and the J gene lost 6 bases, with 13 bases spanning the gap. For the CDR3, the DNA is TGTGCCAGCAGCTTCGTAGGTTTGAGGGATACGCAGTATTTT. It specifies CASSFVGLRDTQYF.

The chain has TRBV9 and TRBJ1-2, with no clear D. This CDR3 has 14 residues. Germline CDR1 and CDR2: SGDLS and YYNGEE. The germline V and J ends were trimmed by 0 bases and 1 base, with 7 bases remaining between them. The CDR3 reads CASSVGHYNYGYTF. For the CDR3, the DNA is TGTGCCAGCAGCGTAGGTCATTATAACTATGGCTACACCTTC.

The table lists this clonotype with a count of one. The rearrangement uses TRBV5-8 and TRBJ1-2; possible D gene TRBD1, 6 bases. This CDR3 comprises 15 residues. With 4 bases removed from V and 7 bases from J, the gap between germline ends came to 20 bases. From germline, CDR1 is SGHTS and CDR2 YDEGEE. This CDR3 is CASSQERGGFGGYTF. CDR3 DNA: TGTGCCAGCAGCCAAGAACGAGGGGGGTTTGGTGGCTACACCTTC.

The chain has TRBV10-3 and TRBJ1-1; TRBD1 is a possible D gene (6 bases). V was pared by 0 bases and J by 1 base, with 12 bases between. The germline V gene encodes CDR1 ENHRY and CDR2 SYGVKD. The CDR3 has 16 amino acids. The CDR3 loop reads CAISESRGSANTEAFF. CDR3 nucleotide sequence: TGTGCCATCAGTGAGTCGAGGGGGTCGGCGAACACTGAAGCTTTCTTT.